Listed here is a single TCR beta chain. The source of the sample is a study of shared clonotypes between healthy human individuals. Clones were sequenced by immunoSEQ multiplex PCR, and TCRdb holds only the in-frame ones, with some missing. Here the sample spans hundreds of thousands of clones, around 75% being singletons. The V gene's germline CDR1 is MGHRA and CDR2 YSYEKL. Trimming at V came to 1 base and at J to 1 base, leaving 5 bases not matched to a gene. This CDR3 spans 17 amino acids. Sequenced input: PBMCs. The sequence was obtained from a woman aged 40-49 years in good health. Some clones in this sample may be carry-over from other donors' samples. The chain links TRBV4-1 to TRBJ1-1, with TRBD1 matching over 11 bases. CDR3 coding DNA: TGCGCCAGCAGCCAAGGCGGACAGGGGGCACGGAACACTGAAGCTTTCTTT. Residues: CASSQGGQGARNTEAFF.